Following are 32 T cell receptor beta chains from one sample sequenced in a study of early T cells in non-severe SARS-CoV-2 infection. MiXCR was run by TCRdb on the 5' RACE reads, yielding one entry per CDR3 protein. The profile shows approximately 38,000 distinct CDR3 sequences, roughly 5% of them singletons. Material for sequencing was whole blood. Receptors were obtained from an adult who was a healthcare worker with PCR-confirmed SARS-CoV-2 infection or an uninfected control (not recorded which).

This clonotype appeared many times. CDR3 bases: TGTGCCAGCAGCTTTACAGGGGAGGCTGAAGCTTTCTTT. Protein product: CASSFTGEAEAFF. The V call is TRBV7-2, the J call TRBJ1-1; TRBD1 matches at 7 bases. There are 13 residues in the CDR3. Trimming at V came to 3 bases and at J to 6 bases, leaving 4 bases not matched to a gene. CDR1 and CDR2 (germline): SGHTA, FQGNSA.

The chain joins TRBV12-5 to TRBJ2-1, with D tentatively TRBD2 (5 bases). This CDR3 is built from 13 residues. CDR1 is LGHNT, CDR2 FRNRAP, per germline. V was pared by 2 bases and J by 9 bases, with 11 bases between. The CDR3 region is CASGLFLASEQFF. The CDR3 coding sequence is TGTGCTAGTGGTTTGTTCCTAGCCTCTGAGCAGTTCTTC.

This clonotype was seen ten or more times. This chain uses TRBV12-3 or TRBV12-4 with TRBJ1-5, with D perhaps TRBD1 (6 bases). V was pared by 3 bases and J by 5 bases, with 20 bases between. There are 17 residues in the CDR3. The CDR3 protein is CASSFSRTGRHDQPQHF. The CDR3 DNA follows: TGTGCCAGCAGTTTCTCTCGTACAGGGAGACACGATCAGCCCCAGCATTTT.

This clonotype was counted ten times or more. The rearrangement uses TRBV30 and TRBJ1-4, with D uncertain. V shed 7 bases and J shed 5 bases, with 11 bases lying between them. Germline assignment: CDR1 GTSNPN and CDR2 SVGIG (reference sequence). The CDR3 is 12 residues long. In DNA, the CDR3 is TGTGCCTCTACTAACAGCAATGAAAAACTGTTTTTT. Amino acids: CASTNSNEKLFF.

This clonotype was picked up many times. V and J are TRBV20-1 and TRBJ2-5; either TRBD1 or TRBD2 may supply D (5 bases each). Germline values: CDR1 DFQATT, CDR2 SNEGSKA (reference sequence). V gave up 7 bases and J gave up 5 bases, with 14 bases separating them. The CDR3 contains 12 residues. The CDR3 sequence: CSVPTGTETQYF. The CDR3 DNA is TGCAGTGTCCCCACGGGGACCGAGACCCAGTACTTC.

Many counts were recorded for this clonotype. The rearrangement links TRBV7-2 to TRBJ2-1, with D unresolved. Germline-derived CDR1 and CDR2 are SGHTA and FQGNSA. The CDR3 runs to 12 residues. V was pared by 4 bases and J by 9 bases, with 10 bases between. The DNA for the CDR3 is TGTGCCAGCAGCTCGCGCCGTCCTGAGCAGTTCTTC. This gives the protein CASSSRRPEQFF.

This clonotype was observed many times. The gene calls are TRBV23-1 and TRBJ2-3; tentatively, D is TRBD1 or TRBD2 (5 bases each). TRBV23-1 is designated an ORF whose function remains uncertain. With 3 bases removed from V and 4 bases from J, the gap between germline ends came to 14 bases. This CDR3 spans 15 amino acids. In nucleotides, the CDR3 is TGCGCCAGCAGTCATACGGGGCGCCCCCCAGATACGCAGTATTTT. It specifies CASSHTGRPPDTQYF.

The chain has TRBV10-3 and TRBJ2-3; D is uncertain. V was pared by 3 bases and J by 6 bases, with 7 bases between. CDR3 length: 12 amino acids. Germline CDR1 reads ENHRY; CDR2 reads SYGVKD. CDR3 region: CAISDLWDTQYF. CDR3 nucleotides: TGTGCCATCAGTGATCTGTGGGATACGCAGTATTTT.

A note on this clonotype: A much larger clone differs by one base, so this may be a read error. The chain couples TRBV2 to TRBJ1-1; D not certain. V lost 6 bases, J lost 5 bases, and 10 bases lay in between. The CDR3 loop spans 12 amino acids. Per the germline V gene, CDR1 is SNHLY and CDR2 is FYNNEI. The CDR3 DNA follows: TGTGCCAGCAGCCCCATGGGTACTGAAGCTTTCTTT. It yields the protein CASSPMGTEAFF. Supplemented by reference TRBV2 and TRBJ1-1, the full variable domain reads EPEVTQTPSHQVTQMGQEVILRCVPISNHLYFYWYRQILGQKVEFLVSFYNNEISEKSEIFDDQFSVERPDGSNFTLKIRSTKLEDSAMYFCASSPMGTEAFFGQGTRLTVV.

This sequence joins TRBV20-1 and TRBJ1-2, with a weak D call TRBD1 (6 bases). The CDR3 runs 13 residues. Trimming stripped 2 bases from V and 7 bases from J, with 14 bases between. The V gene's germline CDR1 is DFQATT and CDR2 SNEGSKA (reference sequence). The CDR3 sequence: CSARQGSTGGYTF. The CDR3 DNA sequence: TGCAGTGCTAGACAGGGGTCTACAGGTGGCTACACCTTC.

This clonotype came up many times. DNA for the CDR3: TGTGCCACCAGTTCTTATTCCGGGACCACAGATACGCAGTATTTT. The encoded protein is CATSSYSGTTDTQYF. This rearrangement joins TRBV24-1 to TRBJ2-3; D assignment may be TRBD1 or TRBD2 (5 bases each). Germline V gene sequence: CDR1 KGHDR, CDR2 SFDVKD. Trimming pared 6 bases from V and 2 bases from J, leaving 14 bases between. The length of the CDR3 is 15 residues.

At least ten counts were recorded for this clonotype. Here the CDR3 DNA reads TGCAGTGCTAGAGACTTGGACAGGGGAGACAATGAGCAGTTCTTC. This translates into CSARDLDRGDNEQFF. The rearrangement uses TRBV20-1 and TRBJ2-1; 9 bases align to TRBD1. The CDR3 extends over 15 amino acids. CDR1 and CDR2 (germline): DFQATT, SNEGSKA (reference sequence). The J segment lost 5 bases and the V segment lost 0 bases, leaving 5 bases of the junction unmatched.

This clonotype has at least ten counts. This rearrangement joins TRBV12-3 or TRBV12-4 to TRBJ2-5; D might be TRBD1 (6 bases). V lost 5 bases and J lost 4, with 14 bases in between. The CDR3 is 14 amino acids. CDR3 coding DNA: TGTGCCAGCAGTCTCACAGGGTTGGGAGAGACCCAGTACTTC. Translated, it gives CASSLTGLGETQYF.

This clonotype was detected ten times or more. The chain recombines TRBV20-1 with TRBJ2-1; no firm D call. Trimming took 4 bases from V and 4 from J, leaving 14 bases between them. This CDR3 has 14 amino acids. Per germline, CDR1 DFQATT and CDR2 SNEGSKA (reference sequence). The CDR3 DNA sequence: TGCAGTGCTACTGTCGGCCGATCTTACAATGAGCAGTTCTTC. It translates to CSATVGRSYNEQFF.

The chain is built from TRBV12-3 or TRBV12-4 and TRBJ2-1; 8 bases fit TRBD1. The CDR3 runs 14 residues. Trimming at V came to 1 base and at J to 7 bases, leaving 3 bases not matched to a gene. The CDR3, as DNA: TGTGCCAGCAGTTTAGGTTACAGGGGGAATGAGCAGTTCTTC. It translates to CASSLGYRGNEQFF.

The V gene is TRBV24-1, the J gene TRBJ2-2; no clear D gene. This CDR3 has 22 amino acids. The germline V gene has CDR1 KGHDR and CDR2 SFDVKD. V gave up 0 bases and J gave up 0 bases, with 25 bases separating them. CDR3 in DNA: TGTGCCACCAGTGATTTGCCCCGCGATGTACGACGGAAAAAGACGAACACCGGGGAGCTGTTTTTT. Residues: CATSDLPRDVRRKKTNTGELFF.

This clonotype showed up many times. The rearrangement links TRBV7-2 to TRBJ1-6; D call uncertain. The CDR3 contains 16 residues. V lost 3 bases and J 1 base, leaving 10 bases between the germline ends. Per germline, CDR1 SGHTA and CDR2 FQGNSA. This chain's CDR3 is CASSFRLGSYNSPLHF. The CDR3 DNA is TGTGCCAGCAGCTTCCGGTTGGGTTCCTATAATTCACCCCTCCACTTT.

This clonotype was counted many times. Here the CDR3 DNA reads TGTGCCAGCAGCTTAGGGGCGAGCGTTCTTACAGATACGCAGTATTTT. Its translation is CASSLGASVLTDTQYF. The J gene is TRBJ2-3, the V gene TRBV11-2; D is unclear. CDR1 SGHAT and CDR2 FQNNGV come from the germline V gene. The CDR3 has 16 amino acids. V was shortened by 1 base and J by 3 bases, with 14 bases between the two germline ends. Full variable domain (remainder filled in from reference TRBV11-2 and TRBJ2-3): EAGVAQSPRYKIIEKRQSVAFWCNPISGHATLYWYQQILGQGPKLLIQFQNNGVVDDSQLPKDRFSAERLKGVDSTLKIQPAKLEDSAVYLCASSLGASVLTDTQYFGPGTRLTVL.

This clonotype was counted between two and nine times. V gene TRBV11-2 combines with J gene TRBJ2-1; D ambiguous. Trimming left V 1 base short and J 10 bases short, with 11 bases between. The CDR3 sequence is 13 residues long. The germline V gene has CDR1 SGHAT and CDR2 FQNNGV. The chain's CDR3 is CASSLAIDGEQFF. CDR3 sequence (DNA): TGTGCCAGCAGCTTAGCGATAGACGGGGAGCAGTTCTTC.

This clonotype was observed a few times. The chain employs TRBV4-3 and TRBJ2-1, with D perhaps TRBD2 (6 bases). The CDR3 has 18 residues. Deletions cut 0 bases from V and 0 bases from J, with 15 bases between. CDR1 is LGHNA, CDR2 YSLEER, per germline. Here the CDR3 DNA reads TGCGCCAGCAGCCAAGATTTCGGAGGGCTCAGCTCCTACAATGAGCAGTTCTTC. Protein sequence: CASSQDFGGLSSYNEQFF.

In this sample, this clonotype turned up a few times. V is TRBV5-1 and J is TRBJ1-1, with a tentative D call TRBD1 (6 bases). Germline CDR1 reads SGHRS; CDR2 reads YFSETQ. Between the trimmed V and J ends, which lost 0 bases and 4 bases, there was a span of 13 bases. The length of the CDR3 is 15 residues. CDR3 loop: CASSLVVTGTTEAFF. Written as DNA, the CDR3 is TGCGCCAGCAGCTTGGTGGTAACAGGGACCACTGAAGCTTTCTTT. Based on the CDR3 plus reference TRBV5-1 and TRBJ1-1, the full variable domain is KAGVTQTPRYLIKTRGQQVTLSCSPISGHRSVSWYQQTPGQGLQFLFEYFSETQRNKGNFPGRFSGRQFSNSRSEMNVSTLELGDSALYLCASSLVVTGTTEAFFGQGTRLTVV.

This clonotype was observed at least ten times. The V gene is TRBV7-9, the J gene TRBJ2-5; no reliable D call. The germline V gene has CDR1 SEHNR and CDR2 FQNEAQ (reference sequence). Between the trimmed V and J ends, which lost 2 bases and 5 bases, there was a span of 15 bases. CDR3 size: 15 residues. The CDR3 DNA sequence: TGTGCCAGCAGCTTAACAAGTGCGGTTGGGGAGACCCAGTACTTC. Its translation: CASSLTSAVGETQYF.

The chain carries TRBV28 and TRBJ2-7; D could derive from TRBD1 or TRBD2 (5 bases each). The CDR3 extends over 14 amino acids. Germline loops: CDR1 MDHEN, CDR2 SYDVKM. Trimming shortened V by 8 bases and J by 4 bases, and 18 bases separated the two germline ends. The CDR3 protein is CASGSGTHEYEQYF. The CDR3, as DNA: TGTGCCAGCGGGTCGGGGACCCATGAGTACGAGCAGTACTTC.

This clonotype was seen repeatedly, ten times or more. The J gene is TRBJ2-7, the V gene TRBV7-9; D is possibly TRBD2 (6 bases). The germline CDR1 and CDR2 sequences are SEHNR and FQNEAQ (reference sequence). Trimming took 1 base from V and 6 from J, leaving 16 bases between them. The CDR3 runs to 15 residues. This CDR3 is CASSLDGGSLREQYF. For the CDR3, the DNA is TGTGCCAGCAGCTTAGATGGAGGGAGTCTACGCGAGCAGTACTTC.

This clonotype was picked up many times. This rearrangement joins TRBV20-1 to TRBJ2-7; the D gene is possibly TRBD1 (5 bases). The CDR3 totals 12 residues. V was cut by 6 bases and J by 2 bases, with 11 bases left in between. Germline CDR1 and CDR2: DFQATT and SNEGSKA (reference sequence). The DNA for the CDR3 is TGCAGTGCAGACGTGGGGCCCTACGAGCAGTACTTC. Encoded protein: CSADVGPYEQYF.

Only a few counts were recorded for this clonotype. V and J are TRBV11-3 and TRBJ2-1; 7 nucleotides agree with TRBD2. J lost 9 bases, V lost 0 bases, and 14 bases had no gene match. The CDR3 is 17 amino acids. Germline V lookup: CDR1 SGHNT, CDR2 YENEEA. CDR3 protein: CASSLDMAAGVSGEQFF. The CDR3 DNA follows: TGTGCCAGCAGCTTAGATATGGCGGCGGGAGTTAGCGGTGAGCAGTTCTTC.

This sequence joins TRBV5-1 and TRBJ2-7; D is possibly TRBD2 (5 bases). The V gene's germline CDR1 is SGHRS and CDR2 YFSETQ. This CDR3 has 16 amino acids. V lost 6 bases, J lost 12 bases, and 31 bases lay in between. DNA of the CDR3: TGCGCCAGCACCACATCCACACGAGGATCGGGGATTGAATTGTACTTC. The encoded protein is CASTTSTRGSGIELYF.

This clonotype was counted ten times or more. V is TRBV7-2 and J is TRBJ2-2; D might be TRBD1 (6 bases). Trimming removed 2 bases at V and 0 bases at J, with 22 bases between. Germline V gene lookup returns CDR1 SGHTA and CDR2 FQGNSA. This CDR3 is 20 amino acids long. The CDR3 protein is CASSLNGPGVVFPNTGELFF. For the CDR3, the DNA is TGTGCCAGCAGCTTAAACGGACCAGGGGTCGTCTTTCCGAACACCGGGGAGCTGTTTTTT.

This clonotype was seen many times. The chain links TRBV2 to TRBJ2-3; 12 positions agree with TRBD2. The CDR3 spans 16 residues. CDR1 is SNHLY, CDR2 FYNNEI, per germline. The V segment lost 6 bases and the J segment 5 bases; nucleotides outside the gene matches: 9. The CDR3, as DNA: TGTGCCAGCAGGGCTAGCGGGAGGGCCGGGCGAGATACGCAGTATTTT. Protein: CASRASGRAGRDTQYF.

The table lists this clonotype with a few counts. This sequence joins TRBV28 and TRBJ2-5; D is perhaps TRBD2 (5 bases). Trimming took off 6 bases at V and 5 bases at J, with 10 bases between the two ends. CDR1 is MDHEN, CDR2 SYDVKM, per germline. The CDR3 extends over 12 amino acids. The CDR3 sequence is CASRPPGETQYF. Here the CDR3 DNA reads TGTGCCAGCAGACCTCCGGGGGAGACCCAGTACTTC. The full variable domain, with the rest looked up from reference TRBV28 and TRBJ2-5, is DVKVTQSSRYLVKRTGEKVFLECVQDMDHENMFWYRQDPGLGLRLIYFSYDVKMKEKGDIPEGYSVSREKKERFSLILESASTNQTSMYLCASRPPGETQYFGPGTRLLVL.

This clonotype was detected a few times. The chain recombines TRBV10-2 with TRBJ2-1, with 12 bases fitting TRBD2. The ends lost 7 bases at V and 1 base at J; junction bases unmatched: 5. This CDR3 has 16 amino acids. The germline CDR1 and CDR2 sequences are WSHSY and SAAADI. This chain's CDR3 is CASTPGLAGSYNEQFF. CDR3 DNA: TGCGCCAGCACGCCAGGACTAGCGGGGTCCTACAATGAGCAGTTCTTC.

This clonotype was counted only a few times. This rearrangement joins TRBV7-2 to TRBJ1-1; possible D gene TRBD1, 5 bases. The CDR3 has 15 amino acids. Between the trimmed V and J ends, which lost 3 bases and 12 bases, there was a span of 23 bases. The germline V gene has CDR1 SGHTA and CDR2 FQGNSA. The CDR3 protein is CASSFTPPREGRTFF. CDR3 nucleotide sequence: TGTGCCAGCAGCTTCACGCCCCCTCGAGAGGGGAGAACTTTCTTT. Based on the CDR3 plus reference TRBV7-2 and TRBJ1-1, the full variable domain is GAGVSQSPSNKVTEKGKDVELRCDPISGHTALYWYRQSLGQGLEFLIYFQGNSAPDKSGLPSDRFSAERTGGSVSTLTIQRTQQEDSAVYLCASSFTPPREGRTFFGQGTRLTVV.